This T cell receptor beta chain was sequenced in a study of tumor-infiltrating lymphocytes in localized non-small cell lung cancer. Using immunoSEQ multiplex PCR, the repertoire was profiled, and TCRdb retains in-frame clones only, with some absent. The sample carries some 10,000 clones, roughly 60% recorded once. Germline CDR1 reads LNHDA; CDR2 reads SQIVND (reference sequence). The CDR3 runs 13 residues. V was cut by 4 bases and J by 4 bases, with 8 bases left in between. The specimen sequenced was uninvolved lung tissue not adjacent to the tumor. The sequence came from a human donor with non-small cell lung cancer. This chain links TRBV19 with TRBJ1-3; D gene uncertain. The DNA for the CDR3 is TGTGCCAGTAGTACGGGGTCCGGAAACACCATATATTTT. This sequence encodes CASSTGSGNTIYF.